One and the same sample provided the 11 T cell receptor beta chains below, sequenced in a study. TCRdb itself ran the 5' RACE reads through MiXCR, one entry per CDR3 protein. The top ten hold roughly 2.2% of the sample, which has roughly 60,000 distinct CDR3 sequences, 26% seen once. Cells sorted as Tregs were CD4+, CD25+ and CD127-/low. Sequenced: tumor-infiltrating Tregs sorted from the breast tumor. These receptors were collected from a female donor with breast cancer.

This clonotype came up a few times. The chain has TRBV12-3 or TRBV12-4 and TRBJ2-1; 10 nucleotides agree with TRBD1. The V and J ends lost 1 base and 3 bases, in that order; junction bases with no gene match: 18. The CDR3 totals 21 residues. The CDR3 spells CASSLGSDRGSVRTYYNEQFF. The CDR3 region has the DNA TGTGCCAGCAGTTTAGGTTCGGACAGGGGGTCGGTCCGGACCTACTACAATGAGCAGTTCTTC.

This clonotype was found many times. The rearrangement joins TRBV6-5 to TRBJ1-2, with a possible D match to TRBD1 (6 bases). V lost 8 bases to trimming and J lost 0 bases, with 16 bases between them. CDR1 is MNHEY and CDR2 is SVGAGI in the germline V gene. The CDR3 has 15 amino acids. DNA for the CDR3: TGTGCCAGCCGTAAAGGGGGTGGAACTAACTATGGCTACACCTTC. Protein: CASRKGGGTNYGYTF.

This clonotype occurred a few times. The chain carries TRBV29-1 and TRBJ2-5, with D possibly matching TRBD1 (6 bases). The V gene's germline CDR1 is SQVTM and CDR2 ANQGSEA. This CDR3 has 12 amino acids. With 6 bases removed from V and 4 bases from J, the gap between germline ends came to 12 bases. The CDR3 DNA reads TGCAGCGTGCCCAGGGGTCGAGAGACCCAGTACTTC. Encoded protein: CSVPRGRETQYF.

This clonotype was found a few times. An end of the junction differs from the germline gene, which may be a read error. The chain is built from TRBV19 and TRBJ1-4, with no clear D. The CDR3 spans 17 residues. Germline V gives CDR1 LNHDA, CDR2 SQIVND (reference sequence). The DNA of the CDR3 is TGTGCCAATAGTTTTAGAAGTGGCGGTGCAACTAATGAAAAACTGTTTTTT. Translating it yields CANSFRSGGATNEKLFF.

The chain combines TRBV2 with TRBJ1-2; a possible D gene is TRBD1 (5 bases). The length of the CDR3 is 13 residues. Germline CDR1 SNHLY, CDR2 FYNNEI. Deletions cut 8 bases from V and 5 bases from J, with 15 bases between. The CDR3 loop reads CASPQVAGYGYTF. The CDR3 nucleotides read TGTGCCAGCCCGCAGGTAGCAGGGTATGGCTACACCTTC.

This rearrangement joins TRBV5-1 to TRBJ2-1, with 14 bases matching TRBD2. J was trimmed by 4 bases and V by 7 bases; bases with no gene match: 4. CDR1 and CDR2 from the germline V gene are SGHRS and YFSETQ. This CDR3 is 15 amino acids long. Here the CDR3 DNA reads TGCGCCAGCCGGACTAGCGGGGGGTCTTACAATGAGCAGTTCTTC. This encodes CASRTSGGSYNEQFF.

This clonotype was detected a few times. The V call is TRBV10-3, the J call TRBJ2-1; possibly TRBD2 for D (5 bases). V lost 10 bases to trimming and J lost 7 bases, with 14 bases between them. This CDR3 comprises 12 residues. CDR1 and CDR2 from the germline V gene are ENHRY and SYGVKD. CDR3 DNA sequence: TGTGCCAGCAGCGAAGAGCGGAATGAGCAGTTCTTC. This translates into CASSEERNEQFF.

The gene calls are TRBV7-9 and TRBJ1-5; 9 bases match TRBD1. CDR1 SEHNR and CDR2 FQNEAQ come from the germline V gene (reference sequence). The V gene end was trimmed by 7 bases and the J gene end by 1 base; junction bases not matched to a gene: 11. This CDR3 contains 17 residues. The DNA for the CDR3 is TGTGCCAGCAAAACCACACCGGACAGGGGAAGCAATCAGCCCCAGCATTTT. This sequence encodes CASKTTPDRGSNQPQHF. The full variable domain, in which reference TRBV7-9 and TRBJ1-5 provide the parts outside the CDR3, is DTGVSQNPRHKITKRGQNVTFRCDPISEHNRLYWYRQTLGQGPEFLTYFQNEAQLEKSRLLSDRFSAERPKGSFSTLEIQRTEQGDSAMYLCASKTTPDRGSNQPQHFGDGTRLSIL.

Comments on this clonotype: Possible read error: a much larger clone is one base away. The chain employs TRBV5-1 and TRBJ2-7, with no clear D. This CDR3 comprises 14 residues. V lost 3 bases, J lost 3 bases, and 13 bases lay in between. From germline, CDR1 is SGHRS and CDR2 YFSETQ. CDR3 DNA sequence: TGCGCCAGCAGCTCGGCCGTGGAGAACTACGAGCAGTACTTC. Amino acids: CASSSAVENYEQYF.

This clonotype has a handful of counts. The rearrangement joins TRBV4-3 to TRBJ1-2; tentative D call: TRBD1 (6 bases). The CDR3 totals 13 residues. V was clipped by 2 bases and J by 8 bases, with 12 bases between them. Per the germline V gene, CDR1 is LGHNA and CDR2 is YSLEER. This CDR3 reads CASSQTQGWGYTF. CDR3 DNA sequence: TGCGCCAGCAGCCAAACACAGGGTTGGGGCTACACCTTC.

This chain joins TRBV5-1 and TRBJ1-5; D is unclear. Between the trimmed V and J ends, which lost 4 bases and 0 bases, there was a span of 11 bases. This CDR3 has 15 residues. Germline V lookup: CDR1 SGHRS, CDR2 YFSETQ. The CDR3 DNA reads TGCGCCAGCAGCCCCGAGGGCGATAGCAATCAGCCCCAGCATTTT. The encoded protein is CASSPEGDSNQPQHF.